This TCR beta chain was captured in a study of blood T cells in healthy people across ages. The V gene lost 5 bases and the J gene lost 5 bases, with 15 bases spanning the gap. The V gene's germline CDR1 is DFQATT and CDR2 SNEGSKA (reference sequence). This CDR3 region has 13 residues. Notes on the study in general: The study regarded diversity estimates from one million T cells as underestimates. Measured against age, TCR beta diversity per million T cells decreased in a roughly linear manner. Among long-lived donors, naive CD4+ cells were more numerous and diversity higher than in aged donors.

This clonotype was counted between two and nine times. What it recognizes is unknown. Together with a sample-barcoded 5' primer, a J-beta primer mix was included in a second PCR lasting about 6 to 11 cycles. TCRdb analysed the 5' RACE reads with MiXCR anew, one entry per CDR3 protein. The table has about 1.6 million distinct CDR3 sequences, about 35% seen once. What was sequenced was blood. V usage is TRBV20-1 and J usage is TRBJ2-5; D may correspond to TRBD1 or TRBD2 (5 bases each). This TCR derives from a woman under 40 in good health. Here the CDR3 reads CSAGLGAEETQYF. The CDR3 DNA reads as TGCAGTGCTGGCCTCGGGGCGGAGGAGACCCAGTACTTC.